Listed here is a single T cell receptor beta chain. No antigen is known for it. The same CDR3 can be traced to other DNA sequences in this sample. This sample was included in a study of cytomegalovirus exposure and HLA in healthy donors. CDR3 length: 13 residues. Germline lookup yields CDR1 SGHTA and CDR2 FQGTGA. V shed 3 bases and J 3 bases; nucleotides not matched to a gene: 0. Use of 60 Vbeta and 13 Jbeta primers characterized the PCR. Repertoires were generated with immunoSEQ multiplex PCR, while TCRdb's copy carries only in-frame clones and drops some. The sample consists of about 140,000 clones, 70% to 75% of them appearing once. Study-wide findings and caveats: Specificity for CMV antigens was confirmed in vitro for three of the CMV-associated chains.

Healthy bone marrow donors formed the donor group. The sample consisted of PBMCs. This TCR was sampled from a woman aged 40 to 50 in good health and CMV-seronegative. The V gene is TRBV7-3, the J gene TRBJ1-1; TRBD1 matches 8 bases. CDR3 sequence (DNA): TGTGCCAGCAGCTTGGACAGGGACACTGAAGCTTTCTTT. This gives the protein CASSLDRDTEAFF.